This T cell receptor beta chain was found in a study of response to subunit inactivated influenza vaccine listed by TCRdb under 2018. With respect to the entire study: The study used deep quantitative T cell receptor repertoire profiling to track responses to a trivalent subunit inactivated influenza vaccine. Study-level results and caveats: The authors suggested that each seasonal influenza vaccination may recruit only a limited number of new T cells.

Library preparation was by RT-PCR. TCRdb records Illumina HiSeq 2500 as the sequencer. The raw public reads went through TCRdb reprocessing: fastp at Q25, MiXCR clone calling, in-frame beta chains kept. Records with the same CDR3 protein are collapsed into one entry carrying the most frequent genes and DNA. A total of under 550,000 distinct CDR3 sequences appear in this sample, approximately 7.1% of them only once. The ten largest clones add up to 10% to 15% of the sample. To note about this clonotype: The target of this receptor is not known. No much larger clone exists at a distance of one base, and base qualities are not known.

The TCR originated in a man between 50 and 70 years old who received an inactivated influenza vaccine. Donor details come from another sample of the same person, matched by shared clones. Here the sequenced sample was PBMCs from blood, taken less than 30 months after vaccination.

Read as DNA, the sequence is TGTGCCAGTAGTACCGGGGCCCTAGCGAGCACCGGGGAGCTGTTTTTT. Its coded protein is CASSTGALASTGELFF. The rearranged segments are TRBV19 and TRBJ2-2; TRBD2 could be the D gene, as 6 bases match. V gives up 4 bases and J gives up 4 bases, and the segment between their germline ends measures 16 bases. CDR1 and CDR2 are read off the germline V gene (reference sequence) as LNHDA and SQIVND. Measured from the cysteine to the phenylalanine, the CDR3 is 16 residues long. Only the CDR3 DNA is retained, 48 bases long and in frame from the first base.